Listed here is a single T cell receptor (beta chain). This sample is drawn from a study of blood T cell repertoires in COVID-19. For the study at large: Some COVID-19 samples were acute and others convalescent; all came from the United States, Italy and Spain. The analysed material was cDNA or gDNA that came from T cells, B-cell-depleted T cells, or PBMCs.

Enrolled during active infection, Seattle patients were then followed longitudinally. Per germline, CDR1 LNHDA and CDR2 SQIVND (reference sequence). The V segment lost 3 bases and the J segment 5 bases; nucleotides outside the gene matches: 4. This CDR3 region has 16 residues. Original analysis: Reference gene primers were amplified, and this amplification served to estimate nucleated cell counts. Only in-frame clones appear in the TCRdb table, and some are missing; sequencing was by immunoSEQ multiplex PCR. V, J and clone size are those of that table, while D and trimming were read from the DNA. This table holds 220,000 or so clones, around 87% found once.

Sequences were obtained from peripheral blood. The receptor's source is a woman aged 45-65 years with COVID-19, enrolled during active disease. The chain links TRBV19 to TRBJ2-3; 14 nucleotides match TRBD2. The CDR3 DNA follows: TGTGCCAGTAGTATGACTAGCGGGGGGGCCGGAGATACGCAGTATTTT. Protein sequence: CASSMTSGGAGDTQYF.